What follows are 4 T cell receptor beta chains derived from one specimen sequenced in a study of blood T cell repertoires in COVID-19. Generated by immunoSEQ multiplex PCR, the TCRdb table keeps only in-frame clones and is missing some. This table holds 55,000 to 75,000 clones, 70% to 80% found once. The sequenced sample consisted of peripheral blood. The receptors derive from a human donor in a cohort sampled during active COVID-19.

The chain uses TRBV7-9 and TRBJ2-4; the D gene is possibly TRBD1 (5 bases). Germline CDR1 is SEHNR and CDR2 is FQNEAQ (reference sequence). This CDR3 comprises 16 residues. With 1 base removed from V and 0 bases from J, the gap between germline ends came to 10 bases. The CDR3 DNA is TGTGCCAGCAGCTTAGGACAGAACATAGCCAAAAACATTCAGTACTTC. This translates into CASSLGQNIAKNIQYF. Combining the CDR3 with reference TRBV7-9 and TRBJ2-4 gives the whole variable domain DTGVSQNPRHKITKRGQNVTFRCDPISEHNRLYWYRQTLGQGPEFLTYFQNEAQLEKSRLLSDRFSAERPKGSFSTLEIQRTEQGDSAMYLCASSLGQNIAKNIQYFGAGTRLSVL.

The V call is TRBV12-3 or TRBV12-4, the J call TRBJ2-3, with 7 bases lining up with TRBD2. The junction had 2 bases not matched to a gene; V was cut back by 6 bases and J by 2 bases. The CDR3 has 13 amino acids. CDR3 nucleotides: TGTGCCAGCAGCCGGGGGGTCACAGATACGCAGTATTTT. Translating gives CASSRGVTDTQYF.

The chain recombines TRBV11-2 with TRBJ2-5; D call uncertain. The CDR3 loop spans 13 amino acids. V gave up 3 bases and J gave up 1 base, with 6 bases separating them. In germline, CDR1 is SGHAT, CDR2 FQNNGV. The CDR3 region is CASSLPSQETQYF. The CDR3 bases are TGTGCCAGCAGCTTGCCCAGCCAAGAGACCCAGTACTTC.

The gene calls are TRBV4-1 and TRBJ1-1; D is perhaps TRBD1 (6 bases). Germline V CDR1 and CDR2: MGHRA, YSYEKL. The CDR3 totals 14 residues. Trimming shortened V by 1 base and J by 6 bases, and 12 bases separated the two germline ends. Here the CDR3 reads CASSQVGGVAEAFF. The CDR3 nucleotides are TGCGCCAGCAGCCAAGTAGGGGGAGTCGCTGAAGCTTTCTTT.